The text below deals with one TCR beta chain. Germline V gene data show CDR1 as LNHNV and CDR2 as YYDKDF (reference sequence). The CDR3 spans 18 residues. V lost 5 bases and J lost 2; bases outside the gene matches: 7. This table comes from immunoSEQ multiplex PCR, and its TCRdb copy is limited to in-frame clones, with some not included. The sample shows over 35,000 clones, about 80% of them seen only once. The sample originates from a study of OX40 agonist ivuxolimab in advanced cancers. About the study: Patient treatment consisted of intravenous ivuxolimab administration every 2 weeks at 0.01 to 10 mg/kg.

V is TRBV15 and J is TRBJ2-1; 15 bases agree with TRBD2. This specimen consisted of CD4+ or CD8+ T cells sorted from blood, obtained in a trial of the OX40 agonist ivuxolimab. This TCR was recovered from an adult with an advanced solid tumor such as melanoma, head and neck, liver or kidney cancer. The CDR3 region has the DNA TGTGCCACCAGCCCGGGACTAGCGGGAGGTTCAACCTACAATGAGCAGTTCTTC. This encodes CATSPGLAGGSTYNEQFF.